This T cell receptor (beta chain) was captured in a study of T cells in Graves' hyperthyroidism and ophthalmopathy. Findings and limits, study-wide: The model predicted ophthalmopathy a median approximately seven months before onset.

Amplification yielded TCR beta CDR3 regions, with RNA transcripts as the source. The HTBI set primed first-round TCR CDR3 RT-PCR. TCRdb passed the multiplex PCR reads through MiXCR, listing each CDR3 protein once. The repertoire includes 370,000 or so distinct CDR3 sequences, approximately 25% of them detected once, and 73% sits in the top ten. With regard to this clonotype: Its antigen is unidentified.

The CDR3 length is 14 residues. Trimming cost V 0 bases and J 8 bases, with 14 bases left between them. Germline CDR1 is SGHKS and CDR2 is YYEKEE (reference sequence). The clonotype originates from a man aged 50 to 59 with Graves' hyperthyroidism. The J gene is TRBJ1-2, the V gene TRBV5-5, with TRBD1 as a possible D gene (6 bases). What was sequenced was blood. CDR3 sequence (DNA): TGTGCCAGCAGCTTGGAGGGGGGGGAGGGCGGCTACACCTTC. Translating gives CASSLEGGEGGYTF. Supplemented by reference TRBV5-5 and TRBJ1-2, the full variable domain reads DAGVTQSPTHLIKTRGQQVTLRCSPISGHKSVSWYQQVLGQGPQFIFQYYEKEERGRGNFPDRFSARQFPNYSSELNVNALLLGDSALYLCASSLEGGEGGYTFGSGTRLTVV.